The 22 T cell receptor beta chains in this list originate from one sample, sequenced in a study of cytomegalovirus exposure and HLA in healthy donors (dated by TCRdb to the late 2010s). Library construction relied on the immunoSEQ multiplex PCR assay. The multiplex PCR relied on a mix of 60 forward primers for TCR Vbeta segments and 13 reverse primers for TCR Jbeta segments. The table was pulled from immuneACCESS by TCRdb, which kept in-frame rearrangements only. Such tables lose some clones; where checked, under half of the loss comes from unresolved V genes, and the rest has no known cause. In this sample the table shows about 230,000 clones, around 78% of which occur a single time. The ten largest make up 0.47% of the sample. The sequencing sample was made of PBMCs. These receptors originate from a boy aged 5-17 years in good health and CMV-seronegative.

The V call is TRBV7-3, the J call TRBJ2-2; D is possibly TRBD2 (6 bases). Germline assignment: CDR1 SGHTA and CDR2 FQGTGA. Trimming removed 7 bases from V and 4 bases from J, with 19 bases in between. CDR3 length: 16 amino acids. The CDR3 sequence is CASTRDSAAGTGELFF. The CDR3 region has the DNA TGTGCCAGCACCAGGGATTCAGCAGCGGGCACCGGGGAGCTGTTTTTT. The entire variable domain, with the rest obtained from reference TRBV7-3 and TRBJ2-2, is as follows: GAGVSQTPSNKVTEKGKYVELRCDPISGHTALYWYRQSLGQGPEFLIYFQGTGAADDSGLPNDRFFAVRPEGSVSTLKIQRTERGDSAVYLCASTRDSAAGTGELFFGEGSRLTVL.

This clone has just a few counts. The chain recombines TRBV9 with TRBJ2-3; 7 nucleotides line up with TRBD2. CDR3 length: 14 amino acids. Looked up from germline, CDR1 is SGDLS and CDR2 is YYNGEE. With 4 bases clipped from V and 2 bases from J, the junction kept 4 bases outside the gene matches. The CDR3 protein is CASSTGGTTDTQYF. The CDR3, as DNA: TGTGCCAGCAGCACGGGGGGTACCACAGATACGCAGTATTTT.

The V and J genes are TRBV6-5 and TRBJ1-5; 9 positions match TRBD1. This CDR3 contains 15 residues. After removal of 5 bases from V and 4 bases from J, the junction contained 6 bases not matched to a gene. Germline lookup yields CDR1 MNHEY and CDR2 SVGAGI. The CDR3 region is CASSRDRDRNQPQHF. CDR3 DNA sequence: TGTGCCAGCAGTAGGGACAGGGACCGTAATCAGCCCCAGCATTTT.

This chain uses TRBV11-2 with TRBJ1-1, with D hard to call. The CDR3 is 14 amino acids. Per germline, CDR1 SGHAT and CDR2 FQNNGV. With 0 bases removed from V and 2 bases from J, the gap between germline ends came to 7 bases. For the CDR3, the DNA is TGTGCCAGCAGCTTAGAGCGGGGAAACACTGAAGCTTTCTTT. This translates into CASSLERGNTEAFF.

The gene calls are TRBV5-1 and TRBJ1-1; D is perhaps TRBD1 (5 bases). CDR3 length equals 13 residues. Trimming shortened V by 1 base and J by 4 bases, and 8 bases separated the two germline ends. Per germline, CDR1 SGHRS and CDR2 YFSETQ. CDR3: CASSLLQATEAFF. For the CDR3, the DNA is TGCGCCAGCAGCTTGCTACAGGCCACTGAAGCTTTCTTT.

This chain uses TRBV6-1 with TRBJ1-5; no clear D. CDR1 is MNHNS and CDR2 is SASEGT in the germline V gene. CDR3 size: 11 residues. Deletions cut 8 bases from V and 4 bases from J, with 6 bases between. The CDR3 DNA reads as TGTGCCAGCGGGCCAAATCAGCCCCAGCATTTT. Protein: CASGPNQPQHF.

The chain has TRBV4-1 and TRBJ1-6; perhaps TRBD1 as D (5 bases). CDR1 is MGHRA, CDR2 YSYEKL, per germline. The length of the CDR3 is 16 residues. V was cut by 0 bases and J by 8 bases, with 14 bases left in between. The CDR3 nucleotides are TGCGCCAGCAGCCAAGATGGTGGTATCAGGGATTCACCCCTCCACTTT. It encodes CASSQDGGIRDSPLHF.

V and J are TRBV29-1 and TRBJ2-1, with a weak D call TRBD2 (7 bases). The CDR3 has 15 amino acids. The germline V gene has CDR1 SQVTM and CDR2 ANQGSEA. V lost 5 bases, J lost 4 bases, and 18 bases lay in between. The CDR3: CSVLGGPPFYNEQFF. CDR3 DNA: TGCAGCGTTCTCGGGGGGCCCCCCTTTTACAATGAGCAGTTCTTC.

This chain connects TRBV30 to TRBJ2-3, with 9 bases matching TRBD1. There are 12 residues in the CDR3. J was trimmed by 10 bases and V by 0 bases; bases with no gene match: 2. Germline lookup yields CDR1 GTSNPN and CDR2 SVGIG (reference sequence). Here the CDR3 DNA reads TGTGCCTGGAGTGTCCGGGACAGGGCGCAGTATTTT. Its translation: CAWSVRDRAQYF.

This clone has a single count. The V gene is TRBV14, the J gene TRBJ2-5; 7 nucleotides match TRBD1. The CDR3 extends over 14 amino acids. The V segment lost 3 bases and the J segment 7 bases; nucleotides outside the gene matches: 8. Germline V gives CDR1 SGHDN, CDR2 FVKESK. CDR3 coding DNA: TGTGCCAGCAGCCAGAGACAGGGTTTCGGGACCCAGTACTTC. Amino acid sequence: CASSQRQGFGTQYF.

V usage is TRBV9 and J usage is TRBJ2-5; D is possibly TRBD2 (6 bases). CDR3 length: 14 residues. CDR1 is SGDLS, CDR2 YYNGEE, per germline. The V end lost 0 bases, the J end lost 5 bases, and 11 bases lay between the germline ends. CDR3 DNA sequence: TGTGCCAGCAGCGTAGCTCAACGGGGGGAGACCCAGTACTTC. Encoded protein: CASSVAQRGETQYF.

The chain joins TRBV12-5 to TRBJ2-3; maybe TRBD2 (6 bases). The V gene lost 0 bases and the J gene lost 0 bases, with 19 bases spanning the gap. CDR1 and CDR2 (germline): LGHNT, FRNRAP. The CDR3 runs to 19 residues. CDR3 amino acids: CASGLVMEWGTSSTDTQYF. As DNA, the CDR3 is TGTGCTAGTGGTTTGGTAATGGAGTGGGGGACTTCTAGCACAGATACGCAGTATTTT. The variable domain in full, completed from reference TRBV12-5 and TRBJ2-3, reads DARVTQTPRHKVTEMGQEVTMRCQPILGHNTVFWYRQTMMQGLELLAYFRNRAPLDDSGMPKDRFSAEMPDATLATLKIQPSEPRDSAVYFCASGLVMEWGTSSTDTQYFGPGTRLTVL.

This sequence joins TRBV9 and TRBJ2-1; 9 bases agree with TRBD2. The J segment lost 5 bases and the V segment lost 0 bases, leaving 3 bases of the junction unmatched. The CDR3 spans 15 residues. In germline, CDR1 is SGDLS, CDR2 YYNGEE. CDR3 DNA: TGTGCCAGCAGCGTAGGACTAGCGGCGAACAATGAGCAGTTCTTC. Encoded protein: CASSVGLAANNEQFF.

In nucleotides, the CDR3 is TGTGCCAGCAGTTTATCCCAGGGAAACACCATATATTTT. Amino acids: CASSLSQGNTIYF. The genes are TRBV27 and TRBJ1-3, with no clear D. The CDR3 is 13 residues long. Germline V CDR1 and CDR2: MNHEY, SMNVEV (reference sequence). V dropped 0 bases and J dropped 4 bases, with 4 bases sitting between them.

The rearrangement uses TRBV13 and TRBJ1-3, with D maybe TRBD1 (6 bases). Germline CDR1 reads PRHDT; CDR2 reads FYEKMQ (reference sequence). V was cut by 4 bases and J by 0 bases, with 13 bases left in between. The CDR3 is 16 residues long. CDR3 region: CASSSKTGFSGNTIYF. The CDR3, as DNA: TGTGCCAGCAGCTCTAAGACAGGTTTCTCTGGAAACACCATATATTTT.

V gene TRBV7-9 combines with J gene TRBJ2-1; TRBD2 aligns across 14 bases. CDR1 SEHNR and CDR2 FQNEAQ come from the germline V gene (reference sequence). There are 17 residues in the CDR3. V lost 4 bases to trimming and J lost 5 bases; unmatched junction nucleotides: 7. The CDR3 nucleotides are TGTGCCAGCAGCTCAGGACTAGCGGGGGGTGAAGACAATGAGCAGTTCTTC. The encoded protein is CASSSGLAGGEDNEQFF. The full variable domain, completed using reference TRBV7-9 and TRBJ2-1, is DTGVSQNPRHKITKRGQNVTFRCDPISEHNRLYWYRQTLGQGPEFLTYFQNEAQLEKSRLLSDRFSAERPKGSFSTLEIQRTEQGDSAMYLCASSSGLAGGEDNEQFFGPGTRLTVL.

This clone was picked up a small number of times. The J gene is TRBJ1-1, the V gene TRBV6-1; the D gene is possibly TRBD1 (5 bases). CDR1 and CDR2 (germline): MNHNS, SASEGT. The V end lost 6 bases, the J end lost 3 bases, and 11 bases lay between the germline ends. The CDR3 has 13 residues. CDR3 loop: CASSPDSYTEAFF. CDR3 DNA: TGTGCCAGCAGCCCAGACAGTTACACTGAAGCTTTCTTT.

This chain uses TRBV25-1 with TRBJ2-7, with a tentative D call TRBD1 (6 bases). The ends were cut back, 2 bases at V and 6 bases at J, with 8 bases in the middle. The germline CDR1 and CDR2 sequences are MGHDK and SYGVNS. The length of the CDR3 is 12 residues. CDR3 sequence reads: CASSEGGLEQYF. DNA for the CDR3: TGTGCCAGCAGTGAAGGGGGCCTCGAGCAGTACTTC.

The chain combines TRBV19 with TRBJ1-1; D may be TRBD1 (5 bases). V dropped 1 base and J dropped 0 bases, with 9 bases sitting between them. Germline V gene lookup returns CDR1 LNHDA and CDR2 SQIVND (reference sequence). The CDR3 runs 15 residues. CDR3 bases: TGTGCCAGTAGTATAGCAGGGATCATGAACACTGAAGCTTTCTTT. Its translation is CASSIAGIMNTEAFF.

The chain joins TRBV10-3 to TRBJ1-6; 7 nucleotides line up with TRBD1. Germline loops: CDR1 ENHRY, CDR2 SYGVKD. J was trimmed by 10 bases and V by 4 bases; bases with no gene match: 10. CDR3 length equals 15 residues. CDR3 amino acids: CAISVGQEKGSPLHF. The CDR3 nucleotides read TGTGCCATCAGTGTAGGACAGGAAAAGGGCTCACCCCTCCACTTT.

This chain connects TRBV5-1 to TRBJ1-3; D may be TRBD1 (5 bases). The length of the CDR3 is 13 residues. V was shortened by 5 bases and J by 2 bases, with 8 bases between the two germline ends. Per the germline V gene, CDR1 is SGHRS and CDR2 is YFSETQ. CDR3 amino acids: CASRGRAGNTIYF. CDR3 in DNA: TGCGCCAGCAGGGGCAGGGCTGGAAACACCATATATTTT.

The V gene is TRBV7-6, the J gene TRBJ1-2; 9 nucleotides agree with TRBD1. V lost 6 bases and J lost 0; bases outside the gene matches: 2. Germline V CDR1 and CDR2: SGHVS, FNYEAQ. The CDR3 has 14 amino acids. Here the CDR3 DNA reads TGTGCCAGCAGTCGACAGGGGGCTAACTATGGCTACACCTTC. Translating it yields CASSRQGANYGYTF.